The present TCR beta chain was sequenced within a study of glioma-infiltrating T cells. Using RNA template, CDR3s of TCR alpha and beta were amplified with iRepertoire arm-PCR. TCRdb used MiXCR to reprocess the multiplex PCR reads, holding one entry per CDR3 protein. This sample yields 300,000 to 450,000 distinct CDR3 sequences, of which roughly two fifths are seen a single time; approximately 12% belongs to the top ten. The sample holds many counts of this clonotype. The junction and the germline gene differ at one end; a read error may be behind it. The CDR3 extends over 15 amino acids. Germline lookup yields CDR1 DFQATT and CDR2 SNEGSKA (reference sequence).

Material: glioma tissue, nonneoplastic brain tissue, or PBMCs (not recorded which). The source is a human donor with low-grade glioma or glioblastoma, undergoing nonglioma brain surgery, or in good health (not recorded which). The chain employs TRBV20-1 and TRBJ2-1; 10 nucleotides agree with TRBD2. CDR3 DNA: TGCAGTGCTGGAGAGTTCACTAGCGGGAACAATGAGCAGTTCTTC. This translates into CSAGEFTSGNNEQFF.